The T cell receptor beta chain under discussion was sequenced for a study of T cells in Graves' hyperthyroidism and ophthalmopathy. Study results and caveats: Blood also showed most of the thyroid clonotypes that were expanded above 0.001.

RNA transcripts gave rise to amplified TCR beta CDR3 regions. TCR CDR3 underwent first-round RT-PCR with the HTBI primer set. TCRdb reprocessed the multiplex PCR reads via MiXCR and lists one record per CDR3 protein. The data contain 600,000 to 700,000 distinct CDR3 sequences, approximately 42% of them singletons. This clonotype was observed a handful of times. Its antigen is still unknown. Sequencing was done on a sample of peripheral blood or thyroid tissue (not recorded which). The TCR sequence derives from an adult man with Graves' disease, either hyperthyroidism or ophthalmopathy (not recorded which).

In nucleotides, the CDR3 is TGTGCCAGTACCCTCAGGGGGGGAGGGGCCAACGTCCTGACTTTC. As protein: CASTLRGGGANVLTF. The V call is TRBV19, the J call TRBJ2-6; either TRBD1 or TRBD2 may fit D (7 bases each). The CDR3 contains 15 residues. Trimming shortened V by 7 bases and J by 4 bases, and 14 bases separated the two germline ends. In germline, CDR1 is LNHDA, CDR2 SQIVND (reference sequence).